This T cell receptor (beta chain) was retrieved from a study of identical twins (dated by TCRdb to about 2016). Some background on the complete study: The study deep-sequenced TCR alpha and beta repertoires from monozygotic twins, unrelated adults of various ages and cord blood to test whether fetal clonotypes persist. To rule out contamination, replicate twin experiments were performed at different times with different library preparation protocols. Study-wide conclusions, independent of this receptor: Excess twin sharing in beta out-of-frame sequences was weaker because fewer shared sequences lowered the signal-to-noise ratio. Abundant cord blood beta clonotypes had fewer insertions, young adult naive repertoires showed a similar but weaker trend, and memory repertoires showed no such trend. Out-of-frame TCR alpha sharing in monozygotic twins was systematically underestimated by recombination models, whereas sharing between unrelated individuals was in agreement with the recombination models. Because the same donors could not be followed over many years, the conclusions depended on cross-sectional statistical analysis. Out-of-frame TCR alpha sequences shared between twins showed an excess of low generation-probability sequences compared with coincidental sharing between unrelated individuals. Invariant T cells such as MAIT and iNKT could partly confound zero-insertion analyses, though diverse VJ usage argued against this for most clonotypes.

All donors were healthy Caucasians. The twin cohort consisted of three pairs of female monozygotic twins, all aged 18 to 29 years. Positive isolation kits from Invitrogen were used to isolate the CD4+ and CD8+ T cell populations. The CDR3 covers 14 residues, taking in both the cysteine and the phenylalanine. Only the CDR3 region is kept as DNA, spanning 42 bases read in frame from base 1. The germline V gene (reference sequence) supplies CDR1 SEHNR and CDR2 FQNEAQ. V and J are truncated by 5 bases and 1 base respectively, leaving an intervening sequence of 9 bases. In its sample, this clonotype was seen a few times. Its binding antigen is unknown. Per-nucleotide qualities are absent, and no much larger clonotype sits a single base away. Receptors were amplified or captured by 5' RACE. The instrument given in TCRdb is Illumina HiSeq 2000. Template switching added a universal primer binding site, and the final cDNA carried a unique molecular identifier that allowed TCR cDNA molecules to be counted accurately. Specific primers in the conserved constant-segment region were used to synthesize first-strand cDNA for the TCR alpha and beta chains. Each cDNA library was double barcoded, with a SMART-Mk sample barcode plus Illumina barcodes, to control for contamination. Two successive PCR steps introduced TruSeq adapter sequences along with Illumina sample barcodes. The TCR alpha and beta cDNA libraries were sequenced on the Illumina HiSeq platform using custom primers. Under the source paper's analysis protocol: Unique molecular identifiers were extracted from raw reads with MiGEC, and CDR3 positions were determined with MiXCR. For each individual, recombination models were inferred using an EM algorithm with the repgenHMM and IGoR tools. Shared clonotype analysis was performed with the tcR package in R, normalizing sharing by the product of cloneset sizes. To study raw recombination free of thymic and clonal selection effects, out-of-frame nonproductive sequences were analyzed. Using fastp trimming at Q25 and MiXCR clonotype assembly, TCRdb reanalyzed the public sequencing data and kept in-frame beta chains. Records with the same CDR3 protein are collapsed into one entry carrying the most frequent genes and DNA. The V and J calls reflect TCRdb's pipeline rather than the authors' work. The sample has roughly 250,000 distinct CDR3 sequences on record, 7.5% of them singletons. Around 5% of the sample is held by the ten biggest clonotypes.

The sample was also reused in another study, on yellow fever vaccine responses in identical twins. The second paper states: The T cell response to vaccination in identical twins was reported by the authors to appear partly convergent and partly personalized. Focusing on identical twins, the study followed the T cell clones that responded to the vaccine, and did so with precision.

The chain uses TRBV7-9 and TRBJ2-1; no confident D gene assignment can be made. This clonotype originated in a woman between 18 and 29 years old in good health. The sequenced material came from CD8+ T cells sorted from blood. The DNA sequence is as follows: TGTGCCAGCAGCCCCCCCCGGTCCTACAATGAGCAGTTCTTC. Translated, this gives CASSPPRSYNEQFF.